This TCR beta chain was sequenced during a study of T-cell memory formation after mild COVID-19. About the study: TCR clusters showed largely donor specificity. Study conclusions and caveats: While clones contracting from day 15 to 85 were balanced between CD4 and CD8, later expanders leaned CD4+. Day 37-peaking second-wave clones had unconfirmed SARS-CoV-2 specificity.

It was 5'RACE with constant-segment primers that produced the TCR alpha and TCR beta cDNA libraries, which carried sample barcodes and UMIs. TCRdb re-derived calls from the 5' RACE reads in MiXCR, one entry per CDR3 protein. Found here are approximately 500,000 distinct CDR3 sequences, 20% to 30% of them singletons; the top ten hold about 12%. With V trimmed by 5 bases and J by 6 bases, 8 bases remained unmatched. Germline CDR1 reads KGHDR; CDR2 reads SFDVKD. The length of the CDR3 is 15 residues. This clonotype has only a few counts. Its antigen is not known. Sequenced: PBMCs or a T cell subset sorted from them (not recorded which). The V call is TRBV24-1, the J call TRBJ2-1, with TRBD2 identical over 8 bases. The clonotype originates from an adult woman who had mild COVID-19 (a few samples of this study predate the infection). Cell type and time point are not known. CDR3 amino acids: CATSVASGSGNEQFF. CDR3 nucleotides: TGTGCCACCAGTGTAGCCAGCGGGAGCGGCAATGAGCAGTTCTTC.